The entry that follows covers one T cell receptor (beta chain) sequence. This sample was taken from a study of blood T cell repertoires in COVID-19. Study overall: T cells, B-cell-depleted T cells, or PBMCs supplied cDNA or gDNA.

Repertoires were generated with immunoSEQ multiplex PCR, while TCRdb's copy carries only in-frame clones and drops some. The sample records 150,000 to 200,000 clones, around 81% being singletons. The CDR3 extends over 15 amino acids. The junction had 11 bases not matched to a gene; V was cut back by 8 bases and J by 3 bases. Germline V lookup: CDR1 SNHLY, CDR2 FYNNEI. The chain is built from TRBV2 and TRBJ1-2; the match to TRBD1 covers 8 bases. Sequencing was performed on peripheral blood. This sequence was found in a man between 65 and 85 years old who had recovered from COVID-19. The CDR3 sequence: CASRPTAGGDYGYTF. The CDR3 DNA reads as TGTGCCAGCCGGCCCACGGCAGGGGGCGACTATGGCTACACCTTC.